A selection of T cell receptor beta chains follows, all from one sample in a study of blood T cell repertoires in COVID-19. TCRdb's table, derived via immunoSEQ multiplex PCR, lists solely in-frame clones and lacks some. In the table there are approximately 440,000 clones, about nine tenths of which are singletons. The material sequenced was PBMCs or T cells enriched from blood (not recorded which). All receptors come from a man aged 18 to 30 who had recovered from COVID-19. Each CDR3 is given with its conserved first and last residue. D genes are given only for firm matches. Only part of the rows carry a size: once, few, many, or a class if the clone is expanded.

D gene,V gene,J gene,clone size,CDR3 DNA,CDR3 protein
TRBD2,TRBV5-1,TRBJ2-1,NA,TGCGCCAGCAGCTTTGGGACTAGCGCAAATGAGCAGTTCTTC,CASSFGTSANEQFF
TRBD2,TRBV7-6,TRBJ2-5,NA,TGTGCCAGCAGCTCCCCTGCGGGGGGGCGAGAGACCCAGTACTTC,CASSSPAGGRETQYF
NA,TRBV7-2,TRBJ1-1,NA,TGTGCCAGCAGCTTGTGGGCGACACCTGAAGCTTTCTTT,CASSLWATPEAFF
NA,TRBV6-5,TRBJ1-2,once,TGTGCCAGCAAGGTTGCCAGGGCGGGGGGCTACACCTTC,CASKVARAGGYTF
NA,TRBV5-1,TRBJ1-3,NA,TGCGCCAGCAGCCCGAGCGGGGGGCAAGGAGACACCATATATTTT,CASSPSGGQGDTIYF
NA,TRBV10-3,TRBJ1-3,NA,TGTGCCATCGGACATAACGTAGACACCATATATTTT,CAIGHNVDTIYF
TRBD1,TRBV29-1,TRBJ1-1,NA,TGCAGCGTTGGACAGGGGGCCGATGAAGCTTTCTTT,CSVGQGADEAFF
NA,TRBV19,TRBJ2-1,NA,TGTGCCAGTAGTTACAAAGGAGAGGAGCAGTTCTTC,CASSYKGEEQFF
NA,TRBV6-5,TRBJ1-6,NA,TGTGCCAGCAGTTACCAACAGGGCAATTCACCCCTCCACTTT,CASSYQQGNSPLHF
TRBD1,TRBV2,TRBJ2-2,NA,TGTGCCAGTGTGGGACAGGGAGACACCGGGGAGCTGTTTTTT,CASVGQGDTGELFF
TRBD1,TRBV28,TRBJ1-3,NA,TGTGCCAGCATTGAGGGGGCGGATGGAAACACCATATATTTT,CASIEGADGNTIYF
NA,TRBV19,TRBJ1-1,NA,TGTGCCAGTAGCCTGGACACGTCGAACACTGAAGCTTTCTTT,CASSLDTSNTEAFF
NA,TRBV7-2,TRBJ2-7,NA,TGTGCCAGCGGCCTTCTCGGGAGTCATAGCGAGCAGTACTTC,CASGLLGSHSEQYF
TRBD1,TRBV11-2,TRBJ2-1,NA,TGTGCCAGCAGCCTCACAGGGGGCAAACACAGCTCCTACAATGAGCAGTTCTTC,CASSLTGGKHSSYNEQFF
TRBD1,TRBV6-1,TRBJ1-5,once,TGTGCCAGCACCCCGGGACAGCGCAATCAGCCCCAGCATTTT,CASTPGQRNQPQHF
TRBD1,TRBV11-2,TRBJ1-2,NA,TGTGCCAGCAGCCAGGGGGGCGGGAAAGCTAACTATGGCTACACCTTC,CASSQGGGKANYGYTF
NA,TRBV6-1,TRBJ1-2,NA,TGTGCCAGCAGCCAGCGGACCTATGGCTACACCTTC,CASSQRTYGYTF